The 14 T cell receptor beta chains presented below share a single source sample, sequenced in a study of T cell responses to AZD1222 COVID-19 vaccine. Clones were read by immunoSEQ multiplex PCR, and TCRdb kept only the in-frame ones, dropping some. The top ten clones hold around 3.2% of a sample with around 78,000 clones, 75% to 95% of them seen once. The specimen comprised peripheral blood, sampled 28 days after the second AZD1222 dose. These receptors were taken from an adult who received the AZD1222 COVID-19 vaccine.

This clone was picked up one time. The chain links TRBV25-1 to TRBJ2-7; 10 nucleotides match TRBD2. Germline trimming cut 0 bases from V and 7 bases from J; bases unmatched to any gene: 9. Germline V gene data show CDR1 as MGHDK and CDR2 as SYGVNS. The length of the CDR3 is 16 residues. The CDR3 sequence is CASSEYSGRATGEQYF. The DNA of the CDR3 is TGTGCCAGCAGTGAATACAGCGGGAGGGCTACGGGGGAGCAGTACTTC.

This clone appeared a single time. V usage is TRBV19 and J usage is TRBJ1-1; D remains unclear. Germline CDR1 is LNHDA and CDR2 is SQIVND (reference sequence). With 5 bases removed from V and 6 bases from J, the gap between germline ends came to 13 bases. This CDR3 is built from 13 residues. CDR3 protein: CASSPDLGPEAFF. CDR3 nucleotide sequence: TGTGCCAGTAGTCCGGACCTCGGACCTGAAGCTTTCTTT.

J is TRBJ1-6 and V is TRBV6-5; 7 nucleotides align to TRBD1. The germline gives CDR1 MNHEY, CDR2 SVGAGI. The CDR3 contains 15 residues. V lost 6 bases to trimming and J lost 9 bases; unmatched junction nucleotides: 11. The CDR3 nucleotides are TGTGCCAGCAGGGCTCCGGGACAGCAACGTTCACCCCTCCACTTT. The encoded protein is CASRAPGQQRSPLHF.

A single count supports this clone. The J gene is TRBJ1-2, the V gene TRBV25-1; D gene unclear. The CDR3 contains 16 residues. Germline CDR1 is MGHDK and CDR2 is SYGVNS. The germline V and J ends were trimmed by 3 bases and 2 bases, with 16 bases remaining between them. The CDR3 bases are TGTGCCAGCAGTGACGGGTTTGTCAGCCAAAACTATGGCTACACCTTC. This encodes CASSDGFVSQNYGYTF.

The chain is built from TRBV7-8 and TRBJ1-5; D unclear. Trimming shortened V by 1 base and J by 8 bases, and 9 bases separated the two germline ends. The germline gives CDR1 SGHVS, CDR2 FQNEAQ. The CDR3 consists of 13 residues. CDR3 coding DNA: TGTGCCAGCAGCTTAGAATCCTGGGAGCCCCAGCATTTT. Translated: CASSLESWEPQHF.

The CDR3 reads CAIDQYRGGGGYTF. The CDR3 DNA sequence: TGTGCCATCGATCAATACAGGGGAGGAGGTGGCTACACCTTC. The chain combines TRBV5-4 with TRBJ1-2; TRBD1 matches 7 bases. The germline V gene has CDR1 SGHNT and CDR2 YYREEE (reference sequence). This CDR3 comprises 14 residues. V shed 9 bases, J shed 7 bases, and the junction held 15 bases outside the gene matches.

This clone was seen a handful of times. The chain is built from TRBV11-3 and TRBJ2-7; 14 positions agree with TRBD2. The germline CDR1 and CDR2 sequences are SGHNT and YENEEA. The CDR3 totals 13 residues. J gave up 12 bases and V 5 bases, and 6 bases lay outside the gene matches. CDR3 DNA: TGTGCCAGCAGCCCGGGACTAGCGGGAGAGAGGTACTTC. Its protein is CASSPGLAGERYF. The full variable domain, with the rest looked up from reference TRBV11-3 and TRBJ2-7, is EAGVVQSPRYKIIEKKQPVAFWCNPISGHNTLYWYLQNLGQGPELLIRYENEEAVDDSQLPKDRFSAERLKGVDSTLKIQPAELGDSAVYLCASSPGLAGERYFGPGTRLTVT.

The chain carries TRBV18 and TRBJ1-1; the match to TRBD1 covers 7 bases. With V trimmed by 6 bases and J by 7 bases, 5 bases remained unmatched. This CDR3 region has 12 residues. Per the germline V gene, CDR1 is KGHSH and CDR2 is LQKENI. The CDR3 sequence is CASSLGQDEAFF. CDR3 in DNA: TGTGCCAGCTCCCTCGGACAGGATGAAGCTTTCTTT.

V and J are TRBV7-2 and TRBJ2-1, with D uncertain. This CDR3 is 16 amino acids long. Germline V gene lookup returns CDR1 SGHTA and CDR2 FQGNSA. V lost 1 base and J lost 4, with 14 bases in between. The CDR3 here is CASSLGSSRRYNEQFF. In nucleotides, the CDR3 is TGTGCCAGCAGCTTAGGTTCTAGTAGAAGGTACAATGAGCAGTTCTTC. The full variable domain, completed using reference TRBV7-2 and TRBJ2-1, is GAGVSQSPSNKVTEKGKDVELRCDPISGHTALYWYRQSLGQGLEFLIYFQGNSAPDKSGLPSDRFSAERTGGSVSTLTIQRTQQEDSAVYLCASSLGSSRRYNEQFFGPGTRLTVL.

The chain carries TRBV29-1 and TRBJ2-1, with D possibly matching TRBD1 (6 bases). This CDR3 has 13 amino acids. Germline V CDR1 and CDR2: SQVTM, ANQGSEA. Trimming pared 4 bases from V and 6 bases from J, leaving 13 bases between. The CDR3 region is CSVVRTVPNEQFF. The CDR3 DNA reads TGCAGCGTTGTCCGGACAGTCCCCAATGAGCAGTTCTTC.

This clone has more than one count but fewer than ten. The chain recombines TRBV18 with TRBJ1-1, with a tentative D call TRBD1 (6 bases). Germline lookup yields CDR1 KGHSH and CDR2 LQKENI. The CDR3 loop spans 12 amino acids. Trimming stripped 6 bases from V and 8 bases from J, with 13 bases between. The CDR3 sequence: CASSPTQGEAFF. For the CDR3, the DNA is TGTGCCAGCTCCCCGACCCAGGGGGAAGCTTTCTTT. Filled out from reference TRBV18 and TRBJ1-1, the complete variable domain reads NAGVMQNPRHLVRRRGQEARLRCSPMKGHSHVYWYRQLPEEGLKFMVYLQKENIIDESGMPKERFSAEFPKEGPSILRIQQVVRGDSAAYFCASSPTQGEAFFGQGTRLTVV.

This clone was detected a few times. The V call is TRBV11-3, the J call TRBJ2-5; 7 bases fit TRBD1. The V segment lost 10 bases and the J segment 1 base; nucleotides outside the gene matches: 3. CDR3 length equals 12 residues. The germline V gene has CDR1 SGHNT and CDR2 YENEEA. The chain's CDR3 is CATGTAQETQYF. CDR3 DNA sequence: TGTGCCACGGGGACAGCCCAAGAGACCCAGTACTTC.

The chain joins TRBV5-1 to TRBJ1-2; D unresolved. V lost 2 bases, J lost 7 bases, and 12 bases lay in between. Germline-derived CDR1 and CDR2 are SGHRS and YFSETQ. The CDR3 has 13 residues. CDR3 in DNA: TGCGCCAGCAGCTTTCGTAGAGGGTTTGGCTACACCTTC. Translating gives CASSFRRGFGYTF.

The chain links TRBV7-9 to TRBJ2-5; TRBD2 matches at 9 bases. The V and J ends lost 0 bases and 5 bases, in that order; junction bases with no gene match: 10. CDR3 size: 17 residues. Germline loops: CDR1 SEHNR, CDR2 FQNEAQ (reference sequence). The CDR3 protein is CASSLASGSPWGETQYF. In DNA form, the CDR3 reads TGTGCCAGCAGCTTAGCTAGCGGGAGCCCCTGGGGGGAGACCCAGTACTTC.